Below, 26 T cell receptor beta chains from the same sample are listed, as sequenced in a study of T cell responses to AZD1222 COVID-19 vaccine (dated by TCRdb to the early 2020s). The sample's time point label is to be understood as: baseline before first vaccination. The method behind the library was the immunoSEQ multiplex PCR assay. TCRdb's version of the immuneACCESS table is confined to in-frame rearrangements and falls short of the full clone set. An unresolved V gene accounts for under half of the shortfall where checked; the remainder is of unknown origin. In all, the sample holds 55,000 to 75,000 clones, and about 88% of those were seen once. The ten top clones hold roughly 8% of the sample. The sequences come from peripheral blood, collected on day 0 of AZD1222 vaccination. Receptors were obtained from an adult in good health.

V is TRBV19 and J is TRBJ1-1, with D unclear. The CDR3 runs 13 residues. The V gene's germline CDR1 is LNHDA and CDR2 SQIVND (reference sequence). Deletions cut 6 bases from V and 2 bases from J, with 10 bases between. CDR3 nucleotide sequence: TGTGCCAGTAGGGCACGGACTAACACTGAAGCTTTCTTT. Residues: CASRARTNTEAFF.

V is TRBV4-1 and J is TRBJ2-7, with 7 bases lining up with TRBD2. The CDR3 contains 14 residues. The V segment lost 2 bases and the J segment 2 bases; nucleotides outside the gene matches: 3. Germline CDR1 MGHRA, CDR2 YSYEKL. The CDR3 coding sequence is TGCGCCAGCAGCCAATTCCGGGGGGCCTACGAGCAGTACTTC. Translated, it gives CASSQFRGAYEQYF.

This rearrangement joins TRBV6-5 to TRBJ1-1; D is uncertain. CDR3 size: 15 residues. Germline lookup yields CDR1 MNHEY and CDR2 SVGAGI. V was shortened by 7 bases and J by 0 bases, with 15 bases between the two germline ends. CDR3 nucleotides: TGTGCCAGCAACGAGGGCAGTAAAATGAACACTGAAGCTTTCTTT. Residues: CASNEGSKMNTEAFF.

The chain is built from TRBV7-2 and TRBJ2-1, with 9 bases aligning to TRBD2. CDR3 size: 16 residues. Germline CDR1 and CDR2: SGHTA and FQGNSA. Trimming took 2 bases from V and 7 from J; bases not matched to a gene: 9. The CDR3 region is CASSLRVAGVMNEQFF. CDR3 bases: TGTGCCAGCAGCTTACGGGTAGCGGGAGTGATGAATGAGCAGTTCTTC.

The chain combines TRBV7-2 with TRBJ2-1; 8 nucleotides match TRBD2. Germline CDR1 SGHTA, CDR2 FQGNSA. The ends lost 4 bases at V and 4 bases at J; junction bases unmatched: 9. The CDR3 spans 16 residues. This CDR3 is CASSSTSGRLYNEQFF. The CDR3 coding sequence is TGTGCCAGCAGCTCAACCAGCGGGAGACTTTACAATGAGCAGTTCTTC.

A single count supports this clone. CDR3 region: CASSDTGAAGNTIYF. The CDR3 nucleotides read TGTGCCAGTAGTGACACAGGGGCTGCTGGAAACACCATATATTTT. The gene calls are TRBV19 and TRBJ1-3, with 7 bases that match TRBD1. V trimming: 5 bases; J trimming: 2 bases; junction bases outside the gene matches: 6. Germline values: CDR1 LNHDA, CDR2 SQIVND (reference sequence). There are 15 residues in the CDR3.

V and J are TRBV7-9 and TRBJ1-3; D is ambiguous. CDR3 size: 18 residues. The germline CDR1 and CDR2 sequences are SEHNR and FQNEAQ (reference sequence). The germline V and J ends were trimmed by 0 bases and 0 bases, with 15 bases remaining between them. In nucleotides, the CDR3 is TGTGCCAGCAGCTTAGCGCGGGAGCTCCTGAGCTCTGGAAACACCATATATTTT. Translating it yields CASSLARELLSSGNTIYF.

This chain links TRBV4-1 with TRBJ1-4, with 11 positions matching TRBD1. Germline assignment: CDR1 MGHRA and CDR2 YSYEKL. J was trimmed by 4 bases and V by 2 bases; bases with no gene match: 9. The CDR3 extends over 18 amino acids. CDR3 sequence: CASSQRTGGASSNEKLFF. For the CDR3, the DNA is TGCGCCAGCAGCCAAAGGACAGGGGGCGCTTCTAGTAATGAAAAACTGTTTTTT.

This rearrangement joins TRBV4-2 to TRBJ2-7, with 8 bases lining up with TRBD2. The length of the CDR3 is 15 residues. Per the germline V gene, CDR1 is LGHNA and CDR2 is YNFKEQ. V lost 0 bases and J lost 4; bases outside the gene matches: 5. The CDR3 sequence: CASSQDPAGEYEQYF. The CDR3 coding sequence is TGTGCCAGCAGCCAAGATCCAGCGGGAGAATACGAGCAGTACTTC.

This clone has a single count. The junction departs from the called germline gene at one end, perhaps through a read error. The chain recombines TRBV7-2 with TRBJ2-2; 8 bases fit TRBD2. In germline, CDR1 is SGHTA, CDR2 FQGNSA. This CDR3 has 16 amino acids. The CDR3 loop is CASSVAGTHVTGELFF. CDR3 DNA: TGTGCCAGCAGCGTAGCGGGGACACACGTAACCGGGGAGCTGTTTTTT.

The chain is built from TRBV2 and TRBJ2-1; no definite D call. The ends were cut back, 7 bases at V and 2 bases at J, with 3 bases in the middle. Per the germline V gene, CDR1 is SNHLY and CDR2 is FYNNEI. The CDR3 is made up of 11 amino acids. In DNA form, the CDR3 reads TGTGCCAGCACGCCCTACAATGAGCAGTTCTTC. Its protein is CASTPYNEQFF.

This clone came up once. This sequence joins TRBV9 and TRBJ2-1; the D call may be TRBD1 or TRBD2 (6 bases each). V dropped 3 bases and J dropped 7 bases, with 20 bases sitting between them. CDR1 and CDR2 from the germline V gene are SGDLS and YYNGEE. The CDR3 covers 16 residues. CDR3: CASSATGTGEENEQFF. The CDR3 DNA reads TGTGCCAGCAGCGCCACAGGGACGGGAGAGGAGAATGAGCAGTTCTTC.

This chain connects TRBV3-1 (or the pseudogene TRBV3-2) to TRBJ2-1; possibly TRBD2 for D (5 bases). V dropped 3 bases and J dropped 0 bases, with 12 bases sitting between them. This CDR3 region has 16 residues. CDR1 is LGHDT, CDR2 YNNKEL, per germline (reference sequence). CDR3 bases: TGTGCCAGCAGCCATAACCGGGGAAGCTCCTACAATGAGCAGTTCTTC. Translating it yields CASSHNRGSSYNEQFF.

This chain links TRBV9 with TRBJ2-2; 7 bases are a match to TRBD2. Looked up from germline, CDR1 is SGDLS and CDR2 is YYNGEE. The ends lost 4 bases at V and 6 bases at J; junction bases unmatched: 6. The CDR3 extends over 14 amino acids. This CDR3 reads CASSKRTSPGELFF. The CDR3 coding sequence is TGTGCCAGCAGCAAACGGACTAGTCCCGGGGAGCTGTTTTTT. The variable domain in full, with the rest retrieved from reference TRBV9 and TRBJ2-2, is DSGVTQTPKHLITATGQRVTLRCSPRSGDLSVYWYQQSLDQGLQFLIQYYNGEERAKGNILERFSAQQFPDLHSELNLSSLELGDSALYFCASSKRTSPGELFFGEGSRLTVL.

This chain connects TRBV30 to TRBJ1-3; the D gene is possibly TRBD1 (6 bases). The CDR3 covers 15 residues. V dropped 2 bases and J dropped 1 base, with 12 bases sitting between them. Germline CDR1 reads GTSNPN; CDR2 reads SVGIG (reference sequence). The CDR3 coding sequence is TGTGCCTGGAGTTACCCAGGACAGTCTGGAAACACCATATATTTT. Protein product: CAWSYPGQSGNTIYF.

Only one count was recorded for this clone. V usage is TRBV19 and J usage is TRBJ1-1, with D unclear. CDR1 LNHDA and CDR2 SQIVND come from the germline V gene (reference sequence). Trimming took 2 bases from V and 0 from J, leaving 7 bases between them. The CDR3 loop spans 14 amino acids. The CDR3 coding sequence is TGTGCCAGTAGTATAAGTGTGGTGAACACTGAAGCTTTCTTT. Translating it yields CASSISVVNTEAFF.

The chain joins TRBV2 to TRBJ2-1, with D maybe TRBD1 (5 bases). There are 13 residues in the CDR3. Looked up from germline, CDR1 is SNHLY and CDR2 is FYNNEI. With 9 bases removed from V and 9 bases from J, the gap between germline ends came to 18 bases. Here the CDR3 reads CASKTQGFGEQFF. Here the CDR3 DNA reads TGTGCCAGTAAAACCCAGGGTTTCGGTGAGCAGTTCTTC.

V gene TRBV29-1 combines with J gene TRBJ2-7; D remains ambiguous. This CDR3 is built from 12 residues. Looked up from germline, CDR1 is SQVTM and CDR2 is ANQGSEA. Deletions cut 2 bases from V and 0 bases from J, with 5 bases between. The CDR3 sequence is CSVETVSYEQYF. Here the CDR3 DNA reads TGCAGCGTTGAAACCGTCTCCTACGAGCAGTACTTC.

The rearrangement links TRBV7-9 to TRBJ1-2; 8 bases are a match to TRBD1. V lost 3 bases and J lost 4; bases outside the gene matches: 4. This CDR3 is built from 14 residues. The V gene's germline CDR1 is SEHNR and CDR2 FQNEAQ (reference sequence). Here the CDR3 reads CASSLDRASYGYTF. Written as DNA, the CDR3 is TGTGCCAGCAGCTTGGACAGGGCAAGCTATGGCTACACCTTC.

V is TRBV27 and J is TRBJ1-4; D might be TRBD1 (5 bases). The CDR3 totals 16 residues. V was pared by 4 bases and J by 2 bases, with 14 bases between. Germline V gene sequence: CDR1 MNHEY, CDR2 SMNVEV (reference sequence). The CDR3: CASSWGGRRTNEKLFF. The DNA of the CDR3 is TGTGCCAGCAGTTGGGGCGGCCGGAGGACTAATGAAAAACTGTTTTTT.

The genes are TRBV7-9 and TRBJ1-2; D remains unclear. V lost 5 bases, J lost 3 bases, and 19 bases lay in between. Germline assignment: CDR1 SEHNR and CDR2 FQNEAQ (reference sequence). The CDR3 spans 16 residues. The CDR3 DNA reads as TGTGCCAGCAGCCTACCGCCAGACCGACGGGACTATGGCTACACCTTC. Translated: CASSLPPDRRDYGYTF.

V gene TRBV4-2 combines with J gene TRBJ2-1; 8 bases are a match to TRBD2. This CDR3 has 14 amino acids. From germline, CDR1 is LGHNA and CDR2 YNFKEQ. Germline trimming cut 3 bases from V and 2 bases from J; bases unmatched to any gene: 0. CDR3 in DNA: TGTGCCAGCAGCCAGGGACTAGCCTACAATGAGCAGTTCTTC. Protein: CASSQGLAYNEQFF.

The chain employs TRBV4-3 and TRBJ1-1; D not certain. CDR3 length: 16 residues. Trimming removed 0 bases from V and 0 bases from J, with 11 bases in between. Germline CDR1 and CDR2: LGHNA and YSLEER. CDR3 region: CASSQDAQIMNTEAFF. The CDR3 DNA reads TGCGCCAGCAGCCAAGATGCCCAGATCATGAACACTGAAGCTTTCTTT.

The chain employs TRBV10-3 and TRBJ2-3; D is perhaps TRBD1 (5 bases). The CDR3 loop spans 14 amino acids. Trimming cost V 10 bases and J 0 bases, with 14 bases left between them. Per the germline V gene, CDR1 is ENHRY and CDR2 is SYGVKD. The DNA of the CDR3 is TGTGCCAGCTCGGACACCTCTAGCACAGATACGCAGTATTTT. Its protein is CASSDTSSTDTQYF.

This clone appeared once. The chain employs TRBV7-9 and TRBJ2-1; the D gene is possibly TRBD1 (6 bases). The CDR3 covers 15 residues. The germline V gene encodes CDR1 SEHNR and CDR2 FQNEAQ (reference sequence). Deletions cut 0 bases from V and 5 bases from J, with 11 bases between. CDR3 DNA sequence: TGTGCCAGCAGCTTAGCTTTGGGGGCCCACAATGAGCAGTTCTTC. Encoded protein: CASSLALGAHNEQFF.

The chain employs TRBV15 and TRBJ1-1; D call uncertain. Deletions cut 5 bases from V and 7 bases from J, with 20 bases between. The CDR3 runs to 15 residues. Looked up from germline, CDR1 is LNHNV and CDR2 is YYDKDF (reference sequence). This CDR3 is CATSPPRDMGSEAFF. CDR3 bases: TGTGCCACCAGCCCTCCACGAGATATGGGTAGTGAAGCTTTCTTT.